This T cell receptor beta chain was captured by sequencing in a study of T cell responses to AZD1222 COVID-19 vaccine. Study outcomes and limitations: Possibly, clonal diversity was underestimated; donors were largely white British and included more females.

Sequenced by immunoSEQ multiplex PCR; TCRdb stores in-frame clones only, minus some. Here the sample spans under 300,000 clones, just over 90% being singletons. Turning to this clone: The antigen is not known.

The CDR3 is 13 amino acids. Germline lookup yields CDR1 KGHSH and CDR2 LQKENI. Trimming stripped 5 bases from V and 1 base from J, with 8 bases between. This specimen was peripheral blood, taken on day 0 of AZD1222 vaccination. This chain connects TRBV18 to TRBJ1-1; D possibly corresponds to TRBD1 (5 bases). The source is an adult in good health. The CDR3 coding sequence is TGTGCCAGCTCATCCGGACAGAACACTGAAGCTTTCTTT. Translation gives CASSSGQNTEAFF.